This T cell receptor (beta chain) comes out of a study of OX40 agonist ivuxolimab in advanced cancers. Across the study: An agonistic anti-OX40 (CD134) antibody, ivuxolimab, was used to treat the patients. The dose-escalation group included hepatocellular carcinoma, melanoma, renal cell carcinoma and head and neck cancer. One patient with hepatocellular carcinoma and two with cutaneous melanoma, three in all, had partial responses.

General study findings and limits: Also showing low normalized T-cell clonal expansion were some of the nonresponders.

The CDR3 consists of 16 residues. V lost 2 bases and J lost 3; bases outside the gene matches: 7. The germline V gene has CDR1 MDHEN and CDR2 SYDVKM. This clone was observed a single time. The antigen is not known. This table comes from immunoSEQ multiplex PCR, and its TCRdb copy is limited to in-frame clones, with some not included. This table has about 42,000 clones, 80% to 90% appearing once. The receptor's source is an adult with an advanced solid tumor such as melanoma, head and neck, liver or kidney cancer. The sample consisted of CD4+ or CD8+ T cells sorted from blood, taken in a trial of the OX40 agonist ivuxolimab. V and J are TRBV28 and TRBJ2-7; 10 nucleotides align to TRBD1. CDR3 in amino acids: CASSLEGQGTRYEQYF. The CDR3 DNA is TGTGCCAGCAGTTTAGAGGGACAGGGGACTCGCTACGAGCAGTACTTC.